Below are 26 T cell receptor beta chains sequenced from a single sample in a study of blood T cell repertoires in COVID-19. Profiled with immunoSEQ multiplex PCR; TCRdb holds only in-frame clones, not every one. Of approximately 300,000 clones detected, less than 85% appear once; the ten largest clones hold about 2%. The material sequenced was PBMCs or T cells enriched from blood (not recorded which). The receptor set was obtained from a woman between 25 and 40 years old who had been exposed to COVID-19.

The rearrangement uses TRBV7-9 and TRBJ1-2; the D gene is possibly TRBD1 (5 bases). Trimming shortened V by 5 bases and J by 7 bases, and 8 bases separated the two germline ends. Germline lookup yields CDR1 SEHNR and CDR2 FQNEAQ (reference sequence). The CDR3 is made up of 11 amino acids. The DNA for the CDR3 is TGTGCCAGCAGCAACAGGCTTGGCTACACCTTC. Its protein product is CASSNRLGYTF.

The chain couples TRBV27 to TRBJ2-7, with TRBD2 matching over 8 bases. J gave up 7 bases and V 6 bases, and 20 bases lay outside the gene matches. This CDR3 region has 17 residues. Germline V gives CDR1 MNHEY, CDR2 SMNVEV (reference sequence). CDR3 sequence reads: CASSPTTQRGRRGEQYF. CDR3 nucleotides: TGTGCCAGCAGCCCGACGACTCAGCGGGGGCGCCGAGGGGAGCAGTACTTC.

This clone has a single count. V gene TRBV7-9 combines with J gene TRBJ1-4; D call uncertain. Germline CDR1 is SEHNR and CDR2 is FQNEAQ (reference sequence). The CDR3 loop spans 14 amino acids. V was shortened by 8 bases and J by 6 bases, with 16 bases between the two germline ends. The CDR3 loop reads CASHSRESDEKLFF. The CDR3 DNA reads as TGTGCCAGCCATTCTAGGGAGTCGGATGAAAAACTGTTTTTT.

V usage is TRBV19 and J usage is TRBJ2-1, with TRBD2 identical over 7 bases. The CDR3 is 15 residues long. Per germline, CDR1 LNHDA and CDR2 SQIVND (reference sequence). Trimming at V came to 7 bases and at J to 5 bases, leaving 11 bases not matched to a gene. The chain's CDR3 is CASTETLGGDNEQFF. In DNA, the CDR3 is TGTGCCAGTACCGAAACTTTGGGGGGGGACAATGAGCAGTTCTTC.

The chain recombines TRBV5-6 with TRBJ2-7, with 12 bases matching TRBD1. The germline V gene encodes CDR1 SGHDT and CDR2 YYEEEE. Trimming cost V 4 bases and J 6 bases; bases outside gene matches: 8. The CDR3 runs 15 residues. The CDR3 region has the DNA TGTGCCAGCAGCGAAGGGGGGACAGGGGGCTCCGAGCAGTACTTC. This codes for CASSEGGTGGSEQYF.

The genes are TRBV5-4 and TRBJ1-3; 9 bases match TRBD1. Germline trimming cut 1 base from V and 4 bases from J; bases unmatched to any gene: 3. The CDR3 covers 15 residues. In germline, CDR1 is SGHNT, CDR2 YYREEE (reference sequence). DNA for the CDR3: TGTGCCAGCAGCTTGTGGGACAGGGAAGGAAACACCATATATTTT. This sequence encodes CASSLWDREGNTIYF. Based on the CDR3 plus reference TRBV5-4 and TRBJ1-3, the full variable domain is ETGVTQSPTHLIKTRGQQVTLRCSSQSGHNTVSWYQQALGQGPQFIFQYYREEENGRGNFPPRFSGLQFPNYSSELNVNALELDDSALYLCASSLWDREGNTIYFGEGSWLTVV.

This clone was counted once. The CDR3 protein is CASSGRTDTQYF. The DNA of the CDR3 is TGTGCCAGCTCCGGGAGGACAGATACGCAGTATTTT. The rearrangement links TRBV18 to TRBJ2-3; 7 bases fit TRBD2. From germline, CDR1 is KGHSH and CDR2 LQKENI. V trimming: 6 bases; J trimming: 3 bases; junction bases outside the gene matches: 0. The CDR3 length is 12 residues.

The rearrangement joins TRBV6-5 to TRBJ2-7; the D gene is possibly TRBD2 (5 bases). The V and J ends lost 6 bases and 2 bases respectively, with 17 bases between them. The germline V gene encodes CDR1 MNHEY and CDR2 SVGAGI. There are 15 residues in the CDR3. CDR3 bases: TGTGCCAGCAGGAGGGATCACGTCCCAACCTACGAGCAGTACTTC. As protein: CASRRDHVPTYEQYF.

This clone is a singleton in its sample. As DNA, the CDR3 is TGCGCCACCTCGGTAGGGAGGGAGACCCAGTACTTC. This encodes CATSVGRETQYF. This chain joins TRBV10-2 and TRBJ2-5; weak D call: TRBD2 (6 bases). This CDR3 spans 12 amino acids. Trimming took 10 bases from V and 5 from J, leaving 14 bases between them. The germline V gene has CDR1 WSHSY and CDR2 SAAADI.

V gene TRBV5-6 combines with J gene TRBJ1-2, with D perhaps matching TRBD1 (5 bases). The germline V gene encodes CDR1 SGHDT and CDR2 YYEEEE. CDR3 length: 13 amino acids. Trimming took 4 bases from V and 4 from J, leaving 11 bases between them. This CDR3 reads CASSPTEVYGYTF. In DNA, the CDR3 is TGTGCCAGCAGCCCGACAGAGGTCTATGGCTACACCTTC. The complete variable domain, with remaining parts taken from reference TRBV5-6 and TRBJ1-2, reads DAGVTQSPTHLIKTRGQQVTLRCSPKSGHDTVSWYQQALGQGPQFIFQYYEEEERQRGNFPDRFSGHQFPNYSSELNVNALLLGDSALYLCASSPTEVYGYTFGSGTRLTVV.

This chain links TRBV30 with TRBJ2-7, with 8 nucleotides matching TRBD1. Germline V gene lookup returns CDR1 GTSNPN and CDR2 SVGIG (reference sequence). This CDR3 comprises 14 residues. V shed 4 bases and J 6 bases; nucleotides not matched to a gene: 11. In nucleotides, the CDR3 is TGTGCCTGGACCCGGCCGGGACAGGTCTTCGAGCAGTACTTC. It encodes CAWTRPGQVFEQYF.

J is TRBJ1-3 and V is TRBV28; D is perhaps TRBD1 (6 bases). This CDR3 has 13 amino acids. V shed 6 bases and J shed 0 bases, with 6 bases lying between them. Per germline, CDR1 MDHEN and CDR2 SYDVKM. In nucleotides, the CDR3 is TGTGCCAGCAGGGGGGCCTCTGGAAACACCATATATTTT. It specifies CASRGASGNTIYF.

The chain combines TRBV28 with TRBJ1-5, with D uncertain. The CDR3 has 13 amino acids. Germline assignment: CDR1 MDHEN and CDR2 SYDVKM. The germline V and J ends were trimmed by 8 bases and 3 bases, with 11 bases remaining between them. CDR3: CASHPRINQPQHF. CDR3 sequence (DNA): TGTGCCAGCCACCCCAGGATCAATCAGCCCCAGCATTTT.

J is TRBJ1-6 and V is TRBV30; D remains ambiguous. V was shortened by 2 bases and J by 5 bases, with 10 bases between the two germline ends. Germline CDR1 reads GTSNPN; CDR2 reads SVGIG (reference sequence). There are 14 residues in the CDR3. CDR3 in DNA: TGTGCCTGGAGTCGGCGGCAGAATAATTCACCCCTCCACTTT. Translation gives CAWSRRQNNSPLHF.

This clone was observed a single time. CDR3 loop: CASSQDHRAYGYTF. DNA for the CDR3: TGCGCCAGCAGCCAAGATCACAGGGCGTATGGCTACACCTTC. V usage is TRBV4-3 and J usage is TRBJ1-2, with D maybe TRBD1 (6 bases). Germline loops: CDR1 LGHNA, CDR2 YSLEER. CDR3 length: 14 residues. V lost 0 bases and J 5 bases, leaving 10 bases between the germline ends.

This chain joins TRBV28 and TRBJ1-2; the match to TRBD1 covers 9 bases. With 9 bases clipped from V and 5 bases from J, the junction kept 10 bases outside the gene matches. The CDR3 sequence is 14 residues long. Germline CDR1 MDHEN, CDR2 SYDVKM. The CDR3 reads CASILGQGGYGYTF. The DNA of the CDR3 is TGTGCCAGTATCCTGGGACAGGGAGGTTATGGCTACACCTTC.

This chain links TRBV7-8 with TRBJ2-1; 9 bases fit TRBD2. The germline CDR1 and CDR2 sequences are SGHVS and FQNEAQ. The CDR3 contains 18 residues. V lost 0 bases, J lost 1 base, and 7 bases stayed unmatched. This CDR3 is CASSLAAGAGGSYNEQFF. The CDR3 nucleotides are TGTGCCAGCAGCTTAGCCGCCGGAGCGGGAGGTTCCTACAATGAGCAGTTCTTC.

This clone was recorded once. The V call is TRBV27, the J call TRBJ2-7, with 10 positions matching TRBD2. The V gene's germline CDR1 is MNHEY and CDR2 SMNVEV (reference sequence). V lost 4 bases to trimming and J lost 6 bases; unmatched junction nucleotides: 6. The CDR3 runs 14 residues. The CDR3 region has the DNA TGTGCCAGCAGTTATTCCGGACTAGCGGTCGAGCAGTACTTC. This translates into CASSYSGLAVEQYF.

The CDR3 coding sequence is TGTGCCAGCAGCCCCAGCGGGGGGCTAAGTTTAGGCACAGATACGCAGTATTTT. Protein: CASSPSGGLSLGTDTQYF. The genes are TRBV7-9 and TRBJ2-3; TRBD2 matches 9 bases. The J segment lost 1 base and the V segment lost 5 bases, leaving 13 bases of the junction unmatched. The CDR3 extends over 18 amino acids. The V gene's germline CDR1 is SEHNR and CDR2 FQNEAQ (reference sequence). Complete variable domain (other parts from reference TRBV7-9 and TRBJ2-3): DTGVSQNPRHKITKRGQNVTFRCDPISEHNRLYWYRQTLGQGPEFLTYFQNEAQLEKSRLLSDRFSAERPKGSFSTLEIQRTEQGDSAMYLCASSPSGGLSLGTDTQYFGPGTRLTVL.

The chain carries TRBV15 and TRBJ2-5, with 15 bases matching TRBD2. V shed 4 bases and J 3 bases; nucleotides not matched to a gene: 9. This CDR3 spans 18 amino acids. Germline assignment: CDR1 LNHNV and CDR2 YYDKDF (reference sequence). CDR3 sequence reads: CATSTKFRTSGREETQYF. DNA of the CDR3: TGTGCCACCAGCACAAAATTTAGGACTAGCGGGAGGGAAGAGACCCAGTACTTC.

The chain recombines TRBV10-3 with TRBJ2-7, with TRBD1 identical over 8 bases. The CDR3 sequence is 13 residues long. V trimming: 4 bases; J trimming: 2 bases; junction bases outside the gene matches: 1. Germline lookup yields CDR1 ENHRY and CDR2 SYGVKD. The CDR3 region has the DNA TGTGCCATCAGTGGGACAGGGACCTACGAGCAGTACTTC. It is translated as CAISGTGTYEQYF.

This clone was found many times. The genes are TRBV11-2 and TRBJ1-1, with 9 bases that match TRBD1. Germline assignment: CDR1 SGHAT and CDR2 FQNNGV. This CDR3 is built from 15 residues. The V and J ends lost 2 bases and 5 bases, in that order; junction bases with no gene match: 6. The CDR3 DNA is TGTGCCAGCAGCTTAATTGGACAGGGGAAGACTGAAGCTTTCTTT. This gives the protein CASSLIGQGKTEAFF.

The J gene is TRBJ1-1, the V gene TRBV6-5, with D possibly being TRBD1 (5 bases). V was pared by 6 bases and J by 4 bases, with 15 bases between. CDR3 length: 14 residues. The germline CDR1 and CDR2 sequences are MNHEY and SVGAGI. DNA for the CDR3: TGTGCCAGCAGCACGAGCAGGGAGGGCACTGAAGCTTTCTTT. Translating it yields CASSTSREGTEAFF.

This clone was counted between two and nine times. The rearrangement links TRBV3-1 (or the pseudogene TRBV3-2) to TRBJ1-1; weak D call: TRBD1 (5 bases). CDR1 is LGHDT and CDR2 is YNNKEL in the germline V gene (reference sequence). V dropped 1 base and J dropped 10 bases, with 10 bases sitting between them. The CDR3 covers 12 residues. This CDR3 is CASSQGQTLAFF. The CDR3, as DNA: TGTGCCAGCAGCCAAGGACAGACTCTAGCTTTCTTT.

CDR3: CASSFRGTEEKLFF. CDR3 in DNA: TGCGCCAGCAGCTTCAGGGGGACTGAGGAAAAACTGTTTTTT. The chain is built from TRBV5-1 and TRBJ1-4, with TRBD1 matching 7 bases. Trimming at V came to 2 bases and at J to 8 bases, leaving 6 bases not matched to a gene. This CDR3 has 14 amino acids. Looked up from germline, CDR1 is SGHRS and CDR2 is YFSETQ.

The V gene is TRBV5-1, the J gene TRBJ1-5, with a possible D match to TRBD1 (6 bases). The CDR3 extends over 14 amino acids. V gave up 0 bases and J gave up 7 bases, with 11 bases separating them. Germline CDR1 reads SGHRS; CDR2 reads YFSETQ. CDR3 in amino acids: CASSLEGGQQPQHF. CDR3 in DNA: TGCGCCAGCAGCTTGGAGGGGGGGCAACAGCCCCAGCATTTT.